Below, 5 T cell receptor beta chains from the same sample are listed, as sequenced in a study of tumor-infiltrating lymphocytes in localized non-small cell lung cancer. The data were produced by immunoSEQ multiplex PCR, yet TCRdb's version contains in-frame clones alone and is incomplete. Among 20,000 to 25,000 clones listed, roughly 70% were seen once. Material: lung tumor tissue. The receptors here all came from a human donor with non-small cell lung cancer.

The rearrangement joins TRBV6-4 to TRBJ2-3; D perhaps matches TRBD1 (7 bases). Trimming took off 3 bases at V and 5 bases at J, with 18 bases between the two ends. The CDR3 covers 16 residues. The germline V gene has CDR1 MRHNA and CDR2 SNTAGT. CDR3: CASSERGVQGGDTQYF. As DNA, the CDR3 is TGTGCCAGCAGTGAAAGAGGGGTTCAGGGGGGAGATACGCAGTATTTT.

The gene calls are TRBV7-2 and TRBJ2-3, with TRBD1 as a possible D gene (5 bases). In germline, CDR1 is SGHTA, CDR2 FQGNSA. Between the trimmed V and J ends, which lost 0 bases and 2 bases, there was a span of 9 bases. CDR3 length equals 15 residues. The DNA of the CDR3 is TGTGCCAGCAGCTTAGCGCAGGGAACCACAGATACGCAGTATTTT. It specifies CASSLAQGTTDTQYF. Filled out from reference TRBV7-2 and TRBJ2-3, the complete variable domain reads GAGVSQSPSNKVTEKGKDVELRCDPISGHTALYWYRQSLGQGLEFLIYFQGNSAPDKSGLPSDRFSAERTGGSVSTLTIQRTQQEDSAVYLCASSLAQGTTDTQYFGPGTRLTVL.

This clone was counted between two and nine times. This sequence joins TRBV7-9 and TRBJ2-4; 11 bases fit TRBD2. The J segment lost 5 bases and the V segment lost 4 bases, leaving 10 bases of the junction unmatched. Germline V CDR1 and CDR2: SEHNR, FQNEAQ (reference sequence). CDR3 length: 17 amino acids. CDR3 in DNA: TGTGCCAGCAGCTCGCAGAGGTTAGCGGGAGGGGAAAACATTCAGTACTTC. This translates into CASSSQRLAGGENIQYF.

The CDR3 DNA reads TGTGCCAGCAGGCCGGGACAGGGGTTAACCAATGAGCAGTTCTTC. Translation: CASRPGQGLTNEQFF. The chain uses TRBV2 and TRBJ2-1; 10 bases agree with TRBD1. V lost 6 bases and J lost 6; bases outside the gene matches: 8. The CDR3 extends over 15 amino acids. Germline assignment: CDR1 SNHLY and CDR2 FYNNEI.

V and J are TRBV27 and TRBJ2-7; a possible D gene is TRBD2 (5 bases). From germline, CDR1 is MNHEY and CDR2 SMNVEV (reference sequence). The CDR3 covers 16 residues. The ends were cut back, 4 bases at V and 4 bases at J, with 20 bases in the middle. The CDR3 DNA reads TGTGCCAGCAGTTCGACGGCTACGGGGTGGATATACGAGCAGTACTTC. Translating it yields CASSSTATGWIYEQYF.